Below, 14 T cell receptor beta chains from the same sample are listed, as sequenced in a study of PD-1 blockade in classical Hodgkin lymphoma. With no exception, relapse followed autologous stem cell transplantation in all patients, and brentuximab vedotin exposure varied. Sequencing was performed with immunoSEQ multiplex PCR; in TCRdb, only in-frame clones are kept and a portion is missing. The data hold under 40,000 clones, with roughly four fifths observed a single time. The source was peripheral blood mononuclear cells (PBMCs), collected at baseline. The receptor set was obtained from a human donor with classical Hodgkin lymphoma.

The chain links TRBV6-6 to TRBJ2-5; the D gene is possibly TRBD2 (6 bases). V lost 8 bases and J 2 bases, leaving 9 bases between the germline ends. The germline V gene has CDR1 MNHNY and CDR2 SVGAGI (reference sequence). This CDR3 contains 12 residues. The CDR3 region is CASGRSQETQYF. CDR3 bases: TGTGCCAGCGGGAGGTCTCAAGAGACCCAGTACTTC.

The J gene is TRBJ2-3, the V gene TRBV10-3; D tentatively reads TRBD1 or TRBD2 (6 bases each). Germline V CDR1 and CDR2: ENHRY, SYGVKD. V was clipped by 11 bases and J by 4 bases, with 16 bases between them. The CDR3 spans 13 residues. CDR3 amino acids: CASQRGEADTQYF. The CDR3 DNA follows: TGTGCCTCACAGAGGGGGGAGGCAGATACGCAGTATTTT.

The chain has TRBV15 and TRBJ2-3, with a tentative D call TRBD1 (7 bases). V was pared by 1 base and J by 3 bases, with 14 bases between. Per germline, CDR1 LNHNV and CDR2 YYDKDF (reference sequence). The CDR3 is 16 amino acids. CDR3 sequence reads: CATSRGQGGRTDTQYF. CDR3 DNA sequence: TGTGCCACCAGCAGAGGTCAGGGGGGAAGGACAGATACGCAGTATTTT.

The genes are TRBV5-6 and TRBJ1-4; a possible D gene is TRBD1 (5 bases). Per germline, CDR1 SGHDT and CDR2 YYEEEE. The CDR3 loop spans 14 amino acids. The V end lost 5 bases, the J end lost 4 bases, and 12 bases lay between the germline ends. The CDR3 bases are TGTGCCAGCAGTTCGGACACCTTTAATGAAAAACTGTTTTTT. This codes for CASSSDTFNEKLFF.

The V and J genes are TRBV4-2 and TRBJ1-2; D is ambiguous. There are 14 residues in the CDR3. V dropped 2 bases and J dropped 2 bases, with 9 bases sitting between them. Germline V gives CDR1 LGHNA, CDR2 YNFKEQ. The CDR3 DNA sequence: TGTGCCAGCAGCCAAAGCAACAGCAACTATGGCTACACCTTC. Protein: CASSQSNSNYGYTF.

The rearrangement uses TRBV7-6 and TRBJ1-6; 9 bases align to TRBD1. The CDR3 totals 18 residues. CDR1 is SGHVS, CDR2 FNYEAQ, per germline. Unmatched junction bases numbered 10, after V lost 0 bases and J lost 7 bases. The CDR3: CASSLAAAGTGRNSPLHF. As DNA, the CDR3 is TGTGCCAGCAGCTTAGCGGCCGCCGGGACAGGGAGGAATTCACCCCTCCACTTT.

Only one count was recorded for this clone. The chain couples TRBV15 to TRBJ2-3; 7 nucleotides line up with TRBD2. Per germline, CDR1 LNHNV and CDR2 YYDKDF (reference sequence). Trimming at V came to 0 bases and at J to 3 bases, leaving 9 bases not matched to a gene. This CDR3 comprises 17 residues. CDR3 nucleotides: TGTGCCACCAGCAGAGATTGGGCGGGGGTTAAGACAGATACGCAGTATTTT. This sequence encodes CATSRDWAGVKTDTQYF.

This clone was observed a few times. The V and J genes are TRBV30 and TRBJ2-5; D is unresolved. The V and J ends lost 3 bases and 3 bases respectively, with 8 bases between them. The V gene's germline CDR1 is GTSNPN and CDR2 SVGIG (reference sequence). The CDR3 is 12 residues long. This CDR3 reads CAWSSNEETQYF. As DNA, the CDR3 is TGTGCCTGGAGCTCGAACGAAGAGACCCAGTACTTC.

The V gene is TRBV28, the J gene TRBJ2-7; TRBD1 matches at 12 bases. The CDR3 is 16 amino acids. CDR1 and CDR2 from the germline V gene are MDHEN and SYDVKM. V lost 6 bases, J lost 3 bases, and 9 bases stayed unmatched. This CDR3 reads CASRGQGARNIYEQYF. The CDR3 DNA reads as TGTGCCAGCAGGGGACAGGGGGCTCGTAACATCTACGAGCAGTACTTC.

The table lists this clone with a count of one. The gene calls are TRBV25-1 and TRBJ1-6; D is ambiguous. Germline CDR1 is MGHDK and CDR2 is SYGVNS. The V and J ends lost 3 bases and 16 bases respectively, with 13 bases between them. The CDR3 extends over 12 amino acids. CDR3 sequence reads: CASSDFGRPLHF. DNA of the CDR3: TGTGCCAGCAGTGATTTCGGGAGACCTCTCCACTTT.

This clone appeared a single time. The chain combines TRBV27 with TRBJ2-3; D gene unclear. The CDR3 spans 12 residues. Trimming took off 1 base at V and 5 bases at J, with 4 bases between the two ends. Germline V gene data show CDR1 as MNHEY and CDR2 as SMNVEV (reference sequence). The CDR3 loop is CASSLLGDTQYF. In nucleotides, the CDR3 is TGTGCCAGCAGTTTATTGGGAGATACGCAGTATTTT.

This chain links TRBV5-1 with TRBJ2-3, with 9 bases matching TRBD1. The J segment lost 2 bases and the V segment lost 3 bases, leaving 4 bases of the junction unmatched. The germline V gene encodes CDR1 SGHRS and CDR2 YFSETQ. The length of the CDR3 is 15 residues. The CDR3 sequence: CASSYRDRDTDTQYF. The DNA of the CDR3 is TGCGCCAGCAGCTACCGGGACAGGGACACAGATACGCAGTATTTT.

The V and J genes are TRBV5-6 and TRBJ1-2, with TRBD1 matching 8 bases. The CDR3 length is 13 residues. Germline V gives CDR1 SGHDT, CDR2 YYEEEE. The V and J ends lost 2 bases and 8 bases, in that order; junction bases with no gene match: 5. CDR3 amino acids: CASSFQGARGYTF. CDR3 DNA: TGTGCCAGCAGCTTTCAGGGGGCGCGAGGCTACACCTTC.

The genes are TRBV7-9 and TRBJ1-5; possibly TRBD1 for D (6 bases). This CDR3 spans 14 amino acids. Germline assignment: CDR1 SEHNR and CDR2 FQNEAQ (reference sequence). The V and J ends lost 2 bases and 2 bases respectively, with 7 bases between them. Here the CDR3 DNA reads TGTGCCAGCAGCTTACCAGGGGGCAATCAGCCCCAGCATTTT. Its translation is CASSLPGGNQPQHF. Filled out from reference TRBV7-9 and TRBJ1-5, the complete variable domain reads DTGVSQNPRHKITKRGQNVTFRCDPISEHNRLYWYRQTLGQGPEFLTYFQNEAQLEKSRLLSDRFSAERPKGSFSTLEIQRTEQGDSAMYLCASSLPGGNQPQHFGDGTRLSIL.